This T cell receptor beta chain was recorded in a study of cytomegalovirus exposure and HLA in healthy donors. Overall study results and limits: TCR beta chains numbering some 160 were designated cytomegalovirus-associated. Previous analysis showed most TCR beta V segments were productive about 87% or about 30% of the time.

To note about this clone: The antigen is undetermined. The same CDR3 can be traced to other DNA sequences in this sample.

At collection, donors were nominally healthy, but unrecorded immune exposures were probable. The PCR was carried out with 60 Vbeta primers and 13 Jbeta primers. Original methodology: A follow-up analysis tallied about 80 million unique TCR beta chains, approximately 10 million shared. The assay was immunoSEQ multiplex PCR, and TCRdb's table has in-frame clones only and misses some. Clone size and V and J calls were adopted from that table, with D and trimming inferred from the DNA. The table has approximately 110,000 clones, around two thirds seen once. This CDR3 contains 14 residues. The V end was cut by 3 bases, the J end by 1 base, with 8 bases between. Germline CDR1 and CDR2: SGDLS and YYNGEE.

This chain links TRBV9 with TRBJ1-3, with D hard to call. The source material was PBMCs. The TCR originated in a woman aged 40 to 55 in good health and CMV-seropositive. CDR3 DNA sequence: TGTGCCAGCAGCGACGGGAGTTCTGGAAACACCATATATTTT. Its protein product is CASSDGSSGNTIYF.